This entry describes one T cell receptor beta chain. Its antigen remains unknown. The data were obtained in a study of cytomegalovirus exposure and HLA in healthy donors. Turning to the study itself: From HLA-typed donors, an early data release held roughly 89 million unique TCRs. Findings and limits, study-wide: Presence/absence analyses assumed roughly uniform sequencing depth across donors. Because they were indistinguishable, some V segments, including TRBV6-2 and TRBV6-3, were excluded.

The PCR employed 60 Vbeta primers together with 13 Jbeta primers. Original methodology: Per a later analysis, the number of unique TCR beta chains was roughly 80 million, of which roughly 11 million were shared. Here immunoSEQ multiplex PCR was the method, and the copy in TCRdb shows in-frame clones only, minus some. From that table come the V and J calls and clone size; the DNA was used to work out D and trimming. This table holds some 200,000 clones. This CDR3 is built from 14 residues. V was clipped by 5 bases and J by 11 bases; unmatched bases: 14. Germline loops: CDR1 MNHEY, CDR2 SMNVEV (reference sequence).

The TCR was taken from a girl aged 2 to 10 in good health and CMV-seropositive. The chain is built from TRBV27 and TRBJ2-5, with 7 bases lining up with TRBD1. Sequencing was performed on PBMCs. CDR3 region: CASSLGTVGSGQYF. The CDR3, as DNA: TGTGCCAGCAGTCTGGGGACAGTGGGTTCGGGGCAGTACTTC.